Shown below are 8 T cell receptor beta chains from a single sample sequenced in a study of metastatic and nonmetastatic thyroid tumors. The entire patient cohort was treatment-naive prior to thyroid surgery. TCRdb re-called the PCR reads through MiXCR. In the table there are roughly 58,000 clones, about 4% of which are singletons. The specimen sequenced was blood. All receptors derive from a female donor with papillary thyroid cancer or a benign thyroid nodule (not recorded which). Some clones in this sample may be carry-over from other donors' samples.

This clone turned up a few times. The chain uses TRBV19 and TRBJ2-1, with TRBD2 identical over 12 bases. The CDR3 is 14 amino acids. V dropped 10 bases and J dropped 8; count of bases not matched to a gene: 9. Germline V gene data show CDR1 as LNHDA and CDR2 as SQIVND (reference sequence). The CDR3 DNA is TGTGCCACTGGACTAGCGGGAAAATTAGATGAGCAGTTCTTC. The encoded protein is CATGLAGKLDEQFF.

This clone was observed at least ten times. V is TRBV5-1 and J is TRBJ2-3, with D perhaps being TRBD1 or TRBD2 (5 bases each). The CDR3 totals 16 residues. CDR1 SGHRS and CDR2 YFSETQ come from the germline V gene. Trimming stripped 7 bases from V and 4 bases from J, with 22 bases between. CDR3: CASVARGTLGADTQYF. CDR3 nucleotide sequence: TGCGCCAGCGTTGCGAGGGGCACCCTGGGGGCAGATACGCAGTATTTT.

Worth noting for this clone: The missing conserved phenylalanine or tryptophan at the end of this CDR3 makes a read error likely. V is TRBV12-3 or TRBV12-4 and J is TRBJ2-7, with D perhaps given as TRBD1 or TRBD2 (5 bases each). V was shortened by 5 bases and J by 3 bases, with 17 bases between the two germline ends. The CDR3 loop spans 15 amino acids. This chain's CDR3 is CASSPGTGSYYEQYL. The CDR3 coding sequence is TGTGCCAGCAGTCCCGGGACGGGAAGCTACTACGAGCAGTACCTC.

Only a few counts were recorded for this clone. The sample has other DNA sequences that encode this CDR3 too. The genes are TRBV7-2 and TRBJ2-7; 7 bases are shared with TRBD2. The germline CDR1 and CDR2 sequences are SGHTA and FQGNSA. V was pared by 5 bases and J by 4 bases, with 14 bases of the junction left unmatched. The CDR3 length is 16 residues. DNA of the CDR3: TGTGCCAGCAGCCCGGTGGCTAGCGGCCCTTTTTACGAGCAGTACTTC. Translating gives CASSPVASGPFYEQYF. Drawing the rest from reference TRBV7-2 and TRBJ2-7, the complete variable domain is GAGVSQSPSNKVTEKGKDVELRCDPISGHTALYWYRQSLGQGLEFLIYFQGNSAPDKSGLPSDRFSAERTGGSVSTLTIQRTQQEDSAVYLCASSPVASGPFYEQYFGPGTRLTVT.

The V call is TRBV18, the J call TRBJ2-1; 7 bases map to TRBD2. V shed 3 bases and J 5 bases; nucleotides not matched to a gene: 7. Germline V gives CDR1 KGHSH, CDR2 LQKENI. This CDR3 has 15 amino acids. DNA for the CDR3: TGTGCCAGCTCACCCTCGGCTAGCGGCCACAATGAGCAGTTCTTC. Protein sequence: CASSPSASGHNEQFF. The full variable domain, completed using reference TRBV18 and TRBJ2-1, is NAGVMQNPRHLVRRRGQEARLRCSPMKGHSHVYWYRQLPEEGLKFMVYLQKENIIDESGMPKERFSAEFPKEGPSILRIQQVVRGDSAAYFCASSPSASGHNEQFFGPGTRLTVL.

The chain links TRBV28 to TRBJ1-6, with TRBD1 identical over 9 bases. J was trimmed by 7 bases and V by 5 bases; bases with no gene match: 9. Germline V lookup: CDR1 MDHEN, CDR2 SYDVKM. This CDR3 has 16 residues. DNA of the CDR3: TGTGCCAGCAGTCTCCCAGTGGGGACAGGGAATTCACCCCTCCACTTT. It specifies CASSLPVGTGNSPLHF.

The table lists this clone with many counts. The chain has TRBV5-1 and TRBJ1-2, with D unresolved. V was pared by 2 bases and J by 6 bases, with 14 bases between. From germline, CDR1 is SGHRS and CDR2 YFSETQ. The CDR3 runs to 14 residues. For the CDR3, the DNA is TGCGCCAGCAGCTTCCCAGACGGTTTCGATGGCTACACCTTC. Its translation: CASSFPDGFDGYTF. Full variable domain (remainder filled in from reference TRBV5-1 and TRBJ1-2): KAGVTQTPRYLIKTRGQQVTLSCSPISGHRSVSWYQQTPGQGLQFLFEYFSETQRNKGNFPGRFSGRQFSNSRSEMNVSTLELGDSALYLCASSFPDGFDGYTFGSGTRLTVV.

Many counts were recorded for this clone. The V and J genes are TRBV20-1 and TRBJ2-2; D not certain. Germline values: CDR1 DFQATT, CDR2 SNEGSKA (reference sequence). This CDR3 comprises 16 residues. V was pared by 0 bases and J by 0 bases, with 11 bases between. The CDR3 DNA reads TGCAGTGCTAGAGATCCGGCCTACGCGAACACCGGGGAGCTGTTTTTT. This translates into CSARDPAYANTGELFF.